This is a list of T cell receptor beta chains from one sample in a study of vaccination and CD4 T cells after COVID-19. Their cognate antigens are unknown. MiXCR, run by TCRdb on the PCR reads, gives a single entry per CDR3 protein. The sample includes 15,000 or so distinct CDR3 sequences, roughly 62% seen only once; the top ten take 5.2%. The sample in question was CD4+ T cells from blood, cultured in vitro, obtained after SARS-CoV-2 vaccination. Source of these receptors: a human donor who had recovered from COVID-19. Both conserved end residues are part of each CDR3. D genes are given only for firm matches. Not all rows give a size; the values are once, few, many and, for expanded clones, a class.

clone_size	d_call	v_call	j_call	cdr3_length	cdr3_nt	cdr3_aa
.	.	TRBV5-1	TRBJ1-1	15	TGCGCCAGCAGCTTGGCATATGGGGGGAACACTGAAGCTTTCTTT	CASSLAYGGNTEAFF
.	.	TRBV7-9	TRBJ2-1	12	TGTGCCAGCAGCCCTCTCGGGAATGAGCAGTTCTTC	CASSPLGNEQFF
.	.	TRBV19	TRBJ1-3	11	TGTGCCACCTCTCCTGGAAACACCATATATTTT	CATSPGNTIYF
.	TRBD1	TRBV6-1	TRBJ1-2	12	TGTGCCAGCCGCCAGGGGGGCTATGGCTACACCTTC	CASRQGGYGYTF
.	.	TRBV18	TRBJ1-2	14	TGTGCCAGCTCATCGATAGGGGAGAACTATGGCTACACCTTC	CASSSIGENYGYTF
.	TRBD1	TRBV5-1	TRBJ1-2	15	TGCGCCAGCAGCTTGGGGACAGGGGGCAACTATGGCTACACCTTC	CASSLGTGGNYGYTF
.	TRBD1	TRBV6-2/TRBV6-3	TRBJ1-1	18	TGTGCCAGCAGCCCAGGACTCGGGACAGCGAACATGAACACTGAAGCTTTCTTT	CASSPGLGTANMNTEAFF
.	.	TRBV2	TRBJ1-1	14	TGTGCCAGCAGTGATTGGGTGTTGAACACTGAAGCTTTCTTT	CASSDWVLNTEAFF
few	.	TRBV20-1	TRBJ1-1	15	TGCAGTGCCTGGGGACCGGGGGAGGGATACACTGAAGCTTTCTTT	CSAWGPGEGYTEAFF
.	TRBD1	TRBV12-3/TRBV12-4	TRBJ2-7	15	TGTGCCAGCAGCCAGGTTATAGGACAGGGGCGCGAGCAGTACTTC	CASSQVIGQGREQYF
.	TRBD1	TRBV19	TRBJ1-1	15	TGTGCCAGTAGGATACAGGGGGGTACTGGCACTGAAGCTTTCTTT	CASRIQGGTGTEAFF
once	.	TRBV7-2	TRBJ1-1	14	TGTGCCAGCAGGGCGGGACTGATGAACACTGAAGCTTTCTTT	CASRAGLMNTEAFF
.	TRBD1	TRBV6-2/TRBV6-3	TRBJ1-2	14	TGTGCCACCGCCGCCGTGGACAGGGACTATGGCTACACCTTC	CATAAVDRDYGYTF
.	.	TRBV5-4	TRBJ1-1	14	TGTGCCAGCAGCTTGGCAGGGCGGAACACTGAAGCTTTCTTT	CASSLAGRNTEAFF
.	.	TRBV20-1	TRBJ2-3	15	TGCAGTGCCCTCAAGTTCGGGGAGACCACAGATACGCAGTATTTT	CSALKFGETTDTQYF
.	.	TRBV12-3/TRBV12-4	TRBJ1-2	11	TGTGCCAGCAGCGACAGCATTGGCTACACCTTC	CASSDSIGYTF
.	.	TRBV6-2/TRBV6-3	TRBJ1-2	13	TGTGCCAGCAGAAAAACAGCTAACTATGGCTACACCTTC	CASRKTANYGYTF
.	.	TRBV11-2	TRBJ2-2	14	TGTGCCAGCAGCTTAGATCCAACGGCCGGGGAGCTGTTTTTT	CASSLDPTAGELFF
.	TRBD1	TRBV6-1	TRBJ1-1	13	TGTGCCAGCAGCCGGACAGGGTTCACTGAAGCTTTCTTT	CASSRTGFTEAFF
.	.	TRBV11-2	TRBJ2-5	15	TGTGCCAGCAGCGACAGTACGTCGAGCCGAGAGACCCAGTACTTC	CASSDSTSSRETQYF
few	.	TRBV5-1	TRBJ1-2	16	TGCGCCAGCAGCCCTGATTCCGGGCGGGCTAACTATGGCTACACCTTC	CASSPDSGRANYGYTF
few	.	TRBV2	TRBJ1-1	15	TGTGCCAGCGCACAGGATGTCAGGGAGAACACTGAAGCTTTCTTT	CASAQDVRENTEAFF
.	.	TRBV7-2	TRBJ1-5	15	TGTGCCAGCAGCTTAGAGACAGCCTACAATCAGCCCCAGCATTTT	CASSLETAYNQPQHF
.	.	TRBV7-2	TRBJ1-4	14	TGTGCCAGCGGCGGGGGAGGGGTTAATGAAAAACTGTTTTTT	CASGGGGVNEKLFF
.	.	TRBV10-1	TRBJ2-3	13	TGCGCCAGAGCCCCACCCGCCACAGATACGCAGTATTTT	CARAPPATDTQYF
.	.	TRBV6-5	TRBJ1-2	13	TGTGCCAGCAGTTACTCGGGCAGGGAGGGCTACACCTTC	CASSYSGREGYTF
.	.	TRBV20-1	TRBJ2-5	14	TGCAGTGCTAGTACCTGGTGGCAGCAAGAGACCCAGTACTTC	CSASTWWQQETQYF
.	.	TRBV28	TRBJ2-7	13	TGTGCCAGCAGTTCTGGAGTCCTCTACGAGCAGTACTTC	CASSSGVLYEQYF
.	.	TRBV24-1	TRBJ2-6	13	TGTGCCACCGGCAGCTCTGGGGCCAACGTCCTGACTTTC	CATGSSGANVLTF
.	.	TRBV6-1	TRBJ1-4	13	TGTGCCAGCATGTTCTCGGGAAATGAAAAACTGTTTTTT	CASMFSGNEKLFF
.	.	TRBV12-3/TRBV12-4	TRBJ1-1	11	TGTGCCAGCAGGAGGACGTCCGAAGCTTTCTTT	CASRRTSEAFF